What follows are 29 T cell receptor beta chains derived from one specimen sequenced in a study of blood T cell repertoires in COVID-19. Assay used: immunoSEQ multiplex PCR; TCRdb lists only in-frame clones, some missing. In the table there are over 100,000 clones, about four fifths of which are singletons. Sequencing was performed on peripheral blood. These receptors were collected from a woman aged 80 or over with acute or convalescent COVID-19.

The gene calls are TRBV7-2 and TRBJ2-1, with D perhaps matching TRBD2 (6 bases). Germline values: CDR1 SGHTA, CDR2 FQGNSA. V lost 5 bases and J 3 bases, leaving 14 bases between the germline ends. CDR3 size: 15 residues. For the CDR3, the DNA is TGTGCCAGCAGCCTAGGGACTCAACACTACAATGAGCAGTTCTTC. Its translation: CASSLGTQHYNEQFF.

Of note for this clone: One junction end does not reproduce the germline sequence, and a read error may be involved. The chain has TRBV3-1 (or the pseudogene TRBV3-2) and TRBJ1-2; 7 bases map to TRBD1. The CDR3 is made up of 12 amino acids. Per germline, CDR1 LGHDT and CDR2 YNNKEL (reference sequence). In DNA form, the CDR3 reads TGTGCCAGCAGCCAATCAGTAGGGGGCTTGTACTTC. Encoded protein: CASSQSVGGLYF.

Details on this clone: This CDR3 is also generated by other DNA sequences in the sample. The V and J genes are TRBV7-3 and TRBJ1-1, with 7 bases identical to TRBD1. From germline, CDR1 is SGHTA and CDR2 FQGTGA. Trimming at V came to 5 bases and at J to 4 bases, leaving 4 bases not matched to a gene. This CDR3 spans 13 amino acids. CDR3 sequence (DNA): TGTGCCAGCAGCCTGACAGGGTTCACTGAAGCTTTCTTT. This sequence encodes CASSLTGFTEAFF.

The genes are TRBV7-2 and TRBJ1-5, with a possible D match to TRBD1 (5 bases). Germline V gene data show CDR1 as SGHTA and CDR2 as FQGNSA. This CDR3 contains 15 residues. Trimming took 1 base from V and 2 from J, leaving 9 bases between them. The chain's CDR3 is CASSLEVGGNQPQHF. Written as DNA, the CDR3 is TGTGCCAGCAGCTTAGAGGTAGGGGGCAATCAGCCCCAGCATTTT.

This clone was seen only a few times. Within the sample, other DNA sequences also encode this same CDR3. The CDR3 protein is CASSLATGGYTEAFF. Here the CDR3 DNA reads TGTGCCAGCAGCTTGGCCACAGGGGGCTACACTGAAGCTTTCTTT. The chain has TRBV5-4 and TRBJ1-1; 9 bases map to TRBD1. In germline, CDR1 is SGHNT, CDR2 YYREEE (reference sequence). This CDR3 has 15 amino acids. With 0 bases clipped from V and 3 bases from J, the junction kept 3 bases outside the gene matches.

The chain carries TRBV3-1 (or the pseudogene TRBV3-2) and TRBJ2-3, with a possible D match to TRBD1 (5 bases). The CDR3 covers 16 residues. V was trimmed by 1 base and J by 2 bases, leaving 13 bases between them. Germline loops: CDR1 LGHDT, CDR2 YNNKEL (reference sequence). CDR3 DNA: TGTGCCAGCAGCCAAGTGTACAGGCTTTCCACAGATACGCAGTATTTT. Translated: CASSQVYRLSTDTQYF.

V is TRBV28 and J is TRBJ1-2, with 9 bases aligning to TRBD1. Germline trimming cut 0 bases from V and 0 bases from J; bases unmatched to any gene: 5. The germline gives CDR1 MDHEN, CDR2 SYDVKM. The CDR3 is 17 amino acids. The CDR3: CASSLWAGQGTNYGYTF. CDR3 coding DNA: TGTGCCAGCAGTTTATGGGCGGGACAGGGTACTAACTATGGCTACACCTTC.

The rearrangement links TRBV24-1 to TRBJ1-2; D uncertain. Germline CDR1 is KGHDR and CDR2 is SFDVKD. This CDR3 has 11 amino acids. V lost 9 bases and J lost 7, with 11 bases in between. The CDR3 protein is CATEAPGGYTF. As DNA, the CDR3 is TGTGCCACCGAGGCCCCCGGTGGCTACACCTTC.

This rearrangement joins TRBV10-1 to TRBJ2-1, with a possible D match to TRBD1 (6 bases). With 3 bases removed from V and 7 bases from J, the gap between germline ends came to 16 bases. Looked up from germline, CDR1 is WNHNN and CDR2 is SYGVQD (reference sequence). The CDR3 totals 15 residues. The CDR3 DNA sequence: TGCGCCAGCAGTGATGGGGCAGGGGCGAGGAATGAGCAGTTCTTC. Protein: CASSDGAGARNEQFF.

The chain employs TRBV18 and TRBJ2-7; D may be TRBD2 (5 bases). The length of the CDR3 is 14 residues. V lost 1 base to trimming and J lost 7 bases, with 14 bases between them. Germline lookup yields CDR1 KGHSH and CDR2 LQKENI. The CDR3 is CASSPLEGLGEQYF. CDR3 sequence (DNA): TGTGCCAGCTCACCACTTGAGGGATTAGGGGAGCAGTACTTC.

The gene calls are TRBV15 and TRBJ2-3; 8 bases line up with TRBD2. The junction had 7 bases not matched to a gene; V was cut back by 0 bases and J by 5 bases. CDR1 and CDR2 from the germline V gene are LNHNV and YYDKDF (reference sequence). The CDR3 runs 16 residues. CDR3 nucleotide sequence: TGTGCCACCAGCAGAGATCTCCCGGGAGGGATAGATACGCAGTATTTT. It encodes CATSRDLPGGIDTQYF. Based on the CDR3 plus reference TRBV15 and TRBJ2-3, the full variable domain is DAMVIQNPRYQVTQFGKPVTLSCSQTLNHNVMYWYQQKSSQAPKLLFHYYDKDFNNEADTPDNFQSRRPNTSFCFLDIRSPGLGDTAMYLCATSRDLPGGIDTQYFGPGTRLTVL.

V is TRBV14 and J is TRBJ1-2, with a possible D match to TRBD1 (5 bases). This CDR3 comprises 17 residues. V was cut by 1 base and J by 0 bases, with 15 bases left in between. Germline V gives CDR1 SGHDN, CDR2 FVKESK. The CDR3 is CASSQGPPGSSNYGYTF. The DNA of the CDR3 is TGTGCCAGCAGCCAAGGGCCGCCAGGGTCTTCTAACTATGGCTACACCTTC.

The chain combines TRBV19 with TRBJ2-7, with TRBD1 matching 8 bases. This CDR3 contains 13 residues. Looked up from germline, CDR1 is LNHDA and CDR2 is SQIVND (reference sequence). J gave up 4 bases and V 5 bases, and 4 bases lay outside the gene matches. The CDR3 DNA sequence: TGTGCCAGTAGTTCGACAGGGGTTTACGAGCAGTACTTC. It encodes CASSSTGVYEQYF.

The genes are TRBV7-9 and TRBJ2-1; 7 bases map to TRBD2. In germline, CDR1 is SEHNR, CDR2 FQNEAQ (reference sequence). The junction had 4 bases not matched to a gene; V was cut back by 2 bases and J by 6 bases. The CDR3 length is 14 residues. The CDR3 loop is CASSLRTRSNEQFF. Written as DNA, the CDR3 is TGTGCCAGCAGCTTAAGGACTAGGAGCAATGAGCAGTTCTTC.

The chain joins TRBV15 to TRBJ2-1, with D maybe TRBD2 (7 bases). Trimming shortened V by 5 bases and J by 10 bases, and 18 bases separated the two germline ends. Germline V gene lookup returns CDR1 LNHNV and CDR2 YYDKDF (reference sequence). CDR3 length: 14 residues. Here the CDR3 reads CATSGYGGAREQFF. Here the CDR3 DNA reads TGTGCCACCAGCGGTTATGGGGGGGCCCGGGAGCAGTTCTTC.

The chain carries TRBV19 and TRBJ1-1; weak D call: TRBD1 (5 bases). CDR3 length equals 16 residues. Germline assignment: CDR1 LNHDA and CDR2 SQIVND (reference sequence). Between the trimmed V and J ends, which lost 7 bases and 6 bases, there was a span of 24 bases. The CDR3 DNA sequence: TGTGCCAGTACCACAACCCGAAGGGGAAGGAAGGCTGAAGCTTTCTTT. Residues: CASTTTRRGRKAEAFF.

The chain is built from TRBV18 and TRBJ2-7, with 10 bases matching TRBD2. V was pared by 1 base and J by 7 bases, with 10 bases of the junction left unmatched. Germline loops: CDR1 KGHSH, CDR2 LQKENI. The CDR3 length is 16 residues. CDR3 DNA: TGTGCCAGCTCACCACGGTCGTTAGCGGGAGGAGGGGAGCAGTACTTC. It encodes CASSPRSLAGGGEQYF. Looking up the rest from reference TRBV18 and TRBJ2-7 gives the full variable domain: NAGVMQNPRHLVRRRGQEARLRCSPMKGHSHVYWYRQLPEEGLKFMVYLQKENIIDESGMPKERFSAEFPKEGPSILRIQQVVRGDSAAYFCASSPRSLAGGGEQYFGPGTRLTVT.

Worth noting for this clone: The junction departs from germline at one end; a sequencing error may be responsible. The J gene is TRBJ1-5, the V gene TRBV5-6; D unclear. CDR3 length: 13 residues. CDR1 and CDR2 (germline): SGHDT, YYEEEE. The CDR3 loop is CASSLSSDQPQHF. DNA of the CDR3: TGTGCCAGCAGCTTGAGTAGCGATCAGCCCCAGCATTTT.

The gene calls are TRBV9 and TRBJ2-1; D might be TRBD2 (5 bases). The CDR3 length is 16 residues. CDR1 and CDR2 from the germline V gene are SGDLS and YYNGEE. The ends were cut back, 2 bases at V and 0 bases at J, with 12 bases in the middle. CDR3 sequence reads: CASSVEVRGSYNEQFF. The CDR3 region has the DNA TGTGCCAGCAGCGTCGAGGTACGGGGCTCCTACAATGAGCAGTTCTTC.

The rearrangement joins TRBV6-6 to TRBJ1-2; D uncertain. Between the trimmed V and J ends, which lost 7 bases and 8 bases, there was a span of 20 bases. Germline V gene sequence: CDR1 MNHNY, CDR2 SVGAGI (reference sequence). CDR3 length equals 14 residues. The CDR3 here is CASTTRGSTGGYTF. In DNA, the CDR3 is TGTGCCAGCACCACTAGAGGGAGCACTGGAGGCTACACCTTC.

The chain couples TRBV25-1 to TRBJ1-6; TRBD1 agrees at 7 bases. V was pared by 4 bases and J by 6 bases, with 6 bases of the junction left unmatched. Germline V gives CDR1 MGHDK, CDR2 SYGVNS. CDR3 length equals 15 residues. CDR3 nucleotides: TGTGCCAGCAGTGGCCCCAGGGGGATTAATTCACCCCTCCACTTT. It translates to CASSGPRGINSPLHF.

This clone was observed a few times. CDR3 sequence: CASSRRQNEQYF. The CDR3, as DNA: TGTGCCAGCAGCCGTCGACAGAACGAGCAGTACTTC. The V and J genes are TRBV6-5 and TRBJ2-7; the D gene is possibly TRBD1 (5 bases). This CDR3 is built from 12 residues. Per the germline V gene, CDR1 is MNHEY and CDR2 is SVGAGI. The V end lost 6 bases, the J end lost 5 bases, and 11 bases lay between the germline ends.

The chain couples TRBV30 to TRBJ1-2; perhaps TRBD1 as D (5 bases). V was trimmed by 1 base and J by 2 bases, leaving 5 bases between them. CDR1 GTSNPN and CDR2 SVGIG come from the germline V gene (reference sequence). The CDR3 has 12 amino acids. This chain's CDR3 is CAWSEGNYGYTF. Here the CDR3 DNA reads TGTGCCTGGAGTGAGGGGAACTATGGCTACACCTTC.

This clone was seen only a few times. The chain recombines TRBV6-1 with TRBJ2-3, with no clear D. Trimming removed 0 bases from V and 7 bases from J, with 11 bases in between. The CDR3 consists of 14 residues. CDR1 is MNHNS, CDR2 SASEGT, per germline. CDR3 in DNA: TGTGCCAGCAGTGAAGCAGCCGTTTCTCATACGCAGTATTTT. Translating it yields CASSEAAVSHTQYF.

The chain employs TRBV10-3 and TRBJ2-6; 12 nucleotides align to TRBD2. Germline values: CDR1 ENHRY, CDR2 SYGVKD. The J segment lost 0 bases and the V segment lost 10 bases, leaving 4 bases of the junction unmatched. The CDR3 is 16 residues long. The DNA of the CDR3 is TGTGCCACCGCGACTAGCGGGAGCTCTGGGGCCAACGTCCTGACTTTC. It encodes CATATSGSSGANVLTF.

The chain couples TRBV19 to TRBJ1-5; no reliable D call. V was clipped by 9 bases and J by 4 bases, with 19 bases between them. The CDR3 loop spans 15 amino acids. Germline V gene sequence: CDR1 LNHDA, CDR2 SQIVND (reference sequence). The chain's CDR3 is CASLKAGLGNQPQHF. The CDR3 nucleotides read TGTGCCAGCCTTAAGGCGGGTTTGGGAAATCAGCCCCAGCATTTT.

The J gene is TRBJ2-2, the V gene TRBV19; possible D gene TRBD1, 5 bases. Looked up from germline, CDR1 is LNHDA and CDR2 is SQIVND (reference sequence). The CDR3 covers 14 residues. With 7 bases removed from V and 4 bases from J, the gap between germline ends came to 13 bases. The CDR3 coding sequence is TGTGCCAGTAAACAGGATTGGGGCACCGGGGAGCTGTTTTTT. As protein: CASKQDWGTGELFF.

The gene calls are TRBV5-5 and TRBJ1-1, with D hard to call. Trimming took 2 bases from V and 1 from J, leaving 6 bases between them. The CDR3 length is 13 residues. Germline-derived CDR1 and CDR2 are SGHKS and YYEKEE (reference sequence). The CDR3 protein is CASSFEPNTEAFF. The CDR3 DNA is TGTGCCAGCAGCTTCGAGCCGAACACTGAAGCTTTCTTT. Variable domain in full (rest from reference TRBV5-5 and TRBJ1-1): DAGVTQSPTHLIKTRGQQVTLRCSPISGHKSVSWYQQVLGQGPQFIFQYYEKEERGRGNFPDRFSARQFPNYSSELNVNALLLGDSALYLCASSFEPNTEAFFGQGTRLTVV.

CDR3 region: CASSQGQGDNYGYTF. The CDR3 DNA reads TGTGCCAGCAGCCAAGGACAGGGGGATAACTATGGCTACACCTTC. The rearrangement links TRBV4-2 to TRBJ1-2; 9 bases line up with TRBD1. The V and J ends lost 1 base and 1 base, in that order; junction bases with no gene match: 1. Germline CDR1 and CDR2: LGHNA and YNFKEQ. The CDR3 is 15 amino acids.